Below, 23 T cell receptor beta chains from the same sample are listed, as sequenced in a study of beta chain features in type 1 diabetes (dated by TCRdb to between 2017 and 2018). The library was made by the immunoSEQ multiplex PCR assay. The entire amount of isolated RNA was reverse transcribed using the High Capacity cDNA Reverse Transcription Kit, so the sequenced TCRB transcripts were expressed ones. The table comes from immuneACCESS by way of TCRdb, which keeps in-frame sequences with V and J called. Part of the clones is missing from these tables; in studies checked, under half for an unresolved V gene and the rest for unknown reasons. The sample yields about 180,000 clones; approximately 13% were counted once. In total, the top ten clones hold 0.5% to 0.75% of the sample. Sample: central memory CD4+ T cells from blood. These receptors all come from a young woman in good health.

The V and J genes are TRBV9 and TRBJ1-5, with D uncertain. Between the trimmed V and J ends, which lost 0 bases and 5 bases, there was a span of 12 bases. The CDR3 length is 15 residues. Germline values: CDR1 SGDLS, CDR2 YYNGEE. The CDR3 DNA reads TGTGCCAGCAGCGTAGGAGAGGGTGCATATCAGCCCCAGCATTTT. Its protein is CASSVGEGAYQPQHF.

This clone has just a few counts. V gene TRBV7-9 combines with J gene TRBJ1-1; tentative D call: TRBD1 (5 bases). In germline, CDR1 is SEHNR, CDR2 FQNEAQ (reference sequence). There are 12 residues in the CDR3. V was pared by 8 bases and J by 8 bases, with 15 bases between. The CDR3 sequence: CASLERDSEAFF. The CDR3 DNA follows: TGTGCCAGCCTAGAGCGAGACAGCGAAGCTTTCTTT.

The sample holds a few counts of this clone. The chain has TRBV29-1 and TRBJ1-2; no reliable D call. Trimming removed 5 bases at V and 4 bases at J, with 14 bases between. Germline values: CDR1 SQVTM, CDR2 ANQGSEA. The CDR3 sequence is 13 residues long. The chain's CDR3 is CSVLGGIGYGYTF. CDR3 sequence (DNA): TGCAGCGTTCTTGGAGGGATCGGCTATGGCTACACCTTC.

This clone appeared a few times. This rearrangement joins TRBV11-2 to TRBJ2-3; 8 nucleotides agree with TRBD2. This CDR3 has 17 amino acids. Germline CDR1 is SGHAT and CDR2 is FQNNGV. Trimming at V came to 3 bases and at J to 2 bases, leaving 10 bases not matched to a gene. The CDR3 DNA follows: TGTGCCAGCAGCTTCCCGGGACTAGGAGCTTCCACAGATACGCAGTATTTT. This sequence encodes CASSFPGLGASTDTQYF.

This clone has only a few counts. The CDR3 protein is CASSAHLQGTSNYGYTF. CDR3 coding DNA: TGTGCCAGCAGCGCCCACCTACAGGGAACCTCTAACTATGGCTACACCTTC. The chain couples TRBV9 to TRBJ1-2; TRBD1 is a possible D gene (6 bases). The germline CDR1 and CDR2 sequences are SGDLS and YYNGEE. V was cut by 3 bases and J by 0 bases, with 18 bases left in between. The CDR3 totals 17 residues.

The rearrangement uses TRBV20-1 and TRBJ2-7, with a tentative D call TRBD1 (5 bases). The ends were cut back, 6 bases at V and 3 bases at J, with 9 bases in the middle. Germline CDR1 is DFQATT and CDR2 is SNEGSKA (reference sequence). The length of the CDR3 is 11 residues. CDR3 DNA: TGCAGTGCGCCAGACAGCTACGAGCAGTACTTC. This encodes CSAPDSYEQYF.

This clone was counted a few times. The chain uses TRBV15 and TRBJ2-7; TRBD2 agrees at 7 bases. Losses at the gene ends were 8 bases for V and 3 bases for J; bases not matched to a gene: 7. This CDR3 contains 13 residues. Germline V gene sequence: CDR1 LNHNV, CDR2 YYDKDF (reference sequence). Here the CDR3 DNA reads TGTGCCACCGGGAGGGGTAAGGGCTACGAGCAGTACTTC. This sequence encodes CATGRGKGYEQYF.

The chain uses TRBV16 and TRBJ1-5, with D tentatively TRBD1 (5 bases). Germline CDR1 and CDR2: KGHSY and FQNENV. V was trimmed by 4 bases and J by 0 bases, leaving 16 bases between them. The CDR3 is 17 residues long. The CDR3 bases are TGTGCCAGCAGCCCTACTTCAGGGCACCGTAGCAATCAGCCCCAGCATTTT. This encodes CASSPTSGHRSNQPQHF.

This clone was seen a handful of times. The chain combines TRBV7-3 with TRBJ2-7; 13 bases are shared with TRBD2. The CDR3 has 14 amino acids. The V gene end was trimmed by 5 bases and the J gene end by 6 bases; junction bases not matched to a gene: 4. From germline, CDR1 is SGHTA and CDR2 FQGTGA. In DNA form, the CDR3 reads TGTGCCAGCAGCCCGGGACTAGCGGGACCCGAGCAGTACTTC. Translated: CASSPGLAGPEQYF.

This chain connects TRBV11-2 to TRBJ2-7; 8 nucleotides agree with TRBD1. The CDR3 consists of 14 residues. Germline V lookup: CDR1 SGHAT, CDR2 FQNNGV. Losses at the gene ends were 6 bases for V and 2 bases for J; bases not matched to a gene: 6. The CDR3, as DNA: TGTGCCAGCAGTCGGGACAGGCCACCCTACGAGCAGTACTTC. Protein product: CASSRDRPPYEQYF.

This clone was found a few times. The chain uses TRBV7-2 and TRBJ2-3, with TRBD2 matching over 7 bases. CDR1 is SGHTA, CDR2 FQGNSA, per germline. There are 14 residues in the CDR3. The ends lost 0 bases at V and 4 bases at J; junction bases unmatched: 1. Here the CDR3 DNA reads TGTGCCAGCAGCTTAGCGGGAGGGGCAGATACGCAGTATTTT. Translation: CASSLAGGADTQYF.

CDR3 nucleotide sequence: TGTGCCTGGAGTCGGGGGGAGCCCCGGGATGGCTACACCTTC. Encoded protein: CAWSRGEPRDGYTF. This chain uses TRBV30 with TRBJ1-2; maybe TRBD1 (5 bases). V was trimmed by 2 bases and J by 6 bases, leaving 16 bases between them. The CDR3 length is 14 residues. Per the germline V gene, CDR1 is GTSNPN and CDR2 is SVGIG (reference sequence).

This clone was counted between two and nine times. This chain's CDR3 is CASSSGISNQPQHF. CDR3 nucleotides: TGCGCCAGCAGCTCGGGAATTAGCAATCAGCCCCAGCATTTT. The V gene is TRBV5-1, the J gene TRBJ1-5; D ambiguous. The ends were cut back, 3 bases at V and 0 bases at J, with 7 bases in the middle. Looked up from germline, CDR1 is SGHRS and CDR2 is YFSETQ. The CDR3 contains 14 residues.

This clone showed up many times. V usage is TRBV9 and J usage is TRBJ2-2; D is uncertain. Trimming took off 6 bases at V and 0 bases at J, with 6 bases between the two ends. CDR1 and CDR2 from the germline V gene are SGDLS and YYNGEE. The CDR3 runs to 13 residues. The CDR3 DNA sequence: TGTGCCAGCACTACTGCGAACACCGGGGAGCTGTTTTTT. It specifies CASTTANTGELFF.

Comment on this clone: Other DNA sequences in the same sample also yield this CDR3. The chain joins TRBV28 to TRBJ2-6, with TRBD1 identical over 7 bases. V shed 6 bases, J shed 2 bases, and the junction held 4 bases outside the gene matches. Germline CDR1 and CDR2: MDHEN and SYDVKM. This CDR3 spans 15 amino acids. The CDR3: CASSPQGAGANVLTF. CDR3 nucleotides: TGTGCCAGCAGCCCTCAGGGGGCTGGGGCCAACGTCCTGACTTTC.

This chain connects TRBV7-9 to TRBJ1-2; perhaps TRBD1 as D (5 bases). The CDR3 is made up of 15 amino acids. Trimming stripped 3 bases from V and 4 bases from J, with 15 bases between. The germline V gene has CDR1 SEHNR and CDR2 FQNEAQ (reference sequence). CDR3 bases: TGTGCCAGCAGCTTGGTCCTCGACAGCCCCTATGGCTACACCTTC. This sequence encodes CASSLVLDSPYGYTF.

The chain recombines TRBV5-4 with TRBJ2-7, with 8 bases fitting TRBD1. The CDR3 totals 15 residues. V trimming: 4 bases; J trimming: 9 bases; junction bases outside the gene matches: 15. The germline CDR1 and CDR2 sequences are SGHNT and YYREEE (reference sequence). CDR3 nucleotide sequence: TGTGCCAGCAGCCAGCAGGGTGGACAGGGAGTACCGCAGTACTTC. Translating gives CASSQQGGQGVPQYF.

This clone was seen a few times. The V and J genes are TRBV7-8 and TRBJ1-5, with D uncertain. The length of the CDR3 is 13 residues. The germline V gene encodes CDR1 SGHVS and CDR2 FQNEAQ. The germline V and J ends were trimmed by 0 bases and 5 bases, with 5 bases remaining between them. The CDR3 DNA follows: TGTGCCAGCAGCTTAGCGCGGGATCAGCCCCAGCATTTT. Its protein product is CASSLARDQPQHF.

This rearrangement joins TRBV2 to TRBJ2-3; 13 nucleotides match TRBD2. This CDR3 region has 16 residues. CDR1 is SNHLY and CDR2 is FYNNEI in the germline V gene. Trimming removed 6 bases from V and 2 bases from J; junction bases left unmatched: 5. CDR3 loop: CASSHGLAGDTDTQYF. CDR3 in DNA: TGTGCCAGCAGCCATGGACTAGCGGGGGACACAGATACGCAGTATTTT.

This clone was detected only a few times. V gene TRBV7-9 combines with J gene TRBJ2-7; D gene uncertain. V was cut by 1 base and J by 5 bases, with 12 bases left in between. Per germline, CDR1 SEHNR and CDR2 FQNEAQ (reference sequence). The CDR3 totals 14 residues. CDR3 DNA sequence: TGTGCCAGCAGCTTAGAAGCACGCTACCACGAGCAGTACTTC. Amino acids: CASSLEARYHEQYF. The full variable domain, completed using reference TRBV7-9 and TRBJ2-7, is DTGVSQNPRHKITKRGQNVTFRCDPISEHNRLYWYRQTLGQGPEFLTYFQNEAQLEKSRLLSDRFSAERPKGSFSTLEIQRTEQGDSAMYLCASSLEARYHEQYFGPGTRLTVT.

This clone was seen only a few times. V is TRBV28 and J is TRBJ2-2, with 9 bases identical to TRBD2. This CDR3 region has 15 residues. Germline lookup yields CDR1 MDHEN and CDR2 SYDVKM. The V segment lost 7 bases and the J segment 7 bases; nucleotides outside the gene matches: 10. Here the CDR3 reads CASTPAGGRSGELFF. CDR3 DNA: TGTGCCAGCACCCCCGCGGGAGGGCGAAGCGGGGAGCTGTTTTTT.

This clone was recorded a few times. This chain uses TRBV30 with TRBJ2-7, with a weak D call TRBD1 (6 bases). V was clipped by 2 bases and J by 9 bases, with 11 bases between them. The V gene's germline CDR1 is GTSNPN and CDR2 SVGIG (reference sequence). This CDR3 is built from 11 residues. The CDR3 nucleotides are TGTGCCTGGAGTACAGGGTCAGTGCAGTACTTC. This encodes CAWSTGSVQYF.

This clone was detected only a few times. The chain joins TRBV6-5 to TRBJ1-3; weak D call: TRBD1 (5 bases). Trimming stripped 6 bases from V and 8 bases from J, with 17 bases between. The CDR3 runs to 14 residues. The germline CDR1 and CDR2 sequences are MNHEY and SVGAGI. The CDR3 DNA reads TGTGCCAGCAGCCTAGGCGACAGTAGACACACCATATATTTT. Translation: CASSLGDSRHTIYF.